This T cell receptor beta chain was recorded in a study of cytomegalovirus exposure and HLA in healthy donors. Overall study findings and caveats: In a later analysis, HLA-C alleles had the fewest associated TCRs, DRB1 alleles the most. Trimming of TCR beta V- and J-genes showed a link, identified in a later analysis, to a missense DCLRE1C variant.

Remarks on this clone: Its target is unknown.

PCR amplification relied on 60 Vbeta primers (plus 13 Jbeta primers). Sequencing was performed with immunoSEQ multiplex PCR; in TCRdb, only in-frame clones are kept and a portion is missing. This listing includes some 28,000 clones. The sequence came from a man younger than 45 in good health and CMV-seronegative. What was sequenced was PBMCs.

CDR3 sequence (DNA): TGTGCCAGCAGTGATGGGCCGAACACCGGGGAGCTGTTTTTT. Its protein is CASSDGPNTGELFF. The chain couples TRBV6-1 to TRBJ2-2, with D uncertain. Germline assignment: CDR1 MNHNS and CDR2 SASEGT. The germline V and J ends were trimmed by 3 bases and 0 bases, with 5 bases remaining between them. The CDR3 loop spans 14 amino acids.